Presented here are 13 T cell receptor beta chains from one specimen sequenced in a study of CD8+CD57+ T cells in acquired aplastic anemia. For CDR3 and TCR beta VDJ profiling, genomic DNA was the template used. TCRdb reanalysed the reads using MiXCR and keeps one entry per CDR3 protein. The sample consists of 400,000 to 500,000 distinct CDR3 sequences, about 70% of them appearing once. Sequencing input: sorted CD4+, CD8+, or CD8+CD57+ T cells (not recorded which) from PBMCs. These receptor sequences come from a human donor in good health, serving as a control.

V usage is TRBV6-6 and J usage is TRBJ1-2, with TRBD1 as a possible D gene (5 bases). This CDR3 comprises 15 residues. Trimming stripped 7 bases from V and 8 bases from J, with 23 bases between. CDR1 is MNHNY, CDR2 SVGAGI, per germline (reference sequence). This CDR3 reads CASNFFPRAGDGYTF. CDR3 DNA: TGTGCCAGCAACTTTTTCCCCAGGGCTGGGGACGGCTACACCTTC.

This clonotype was counted at least ten times. V is TRBV5-1 and J is TRBJ1-1; D may be TRBD1 (5 bases). Trimming took 3 bases from V and 1 from J, leaving 10 bases between them. Per the germline V gene, CDR1 is SGHRS and CDR2 is YFSETQ. This CDR3 is 14 amino acids long. The CDR3 DNA reads as TGCGCCAGCAGCTCAACGACAGCGAACACTGAAGCTTTCTTT. Translating it yields CASSSTTANTEAFF. The full variable domain, rest sourced from reference TRBV5-1 and TRBJ1-1, is KAGVTQTPRYLIKTRGQQVTLSCSPISGHRSVSWYQQTPGQGLQFLFEYFSETQRNKGNFPGRFSGRQFSNSRSEMNVSTLELGDSALYLCASSSTTANTEAFFGQGTRLTVV.

A note on this clonotype: A read error is possible here, since a much larger clone lies one base away. The chain has TRBV3-1 and TRBJ1-1; D gene uncertain. The length of the CDR3 is 13 residues. From germline, CDR1 is LGHDT and CDR2 YNNKEL (reference sequence). CDR3 sequence (DNA): TGTGCCAGCACCTCTCTCGGGAACACTGAAGCTTCCTTT. Translating gives CASTSLGNTEASF.

J is TRBJ1-3 and V is TRBV20-1, with D tentatively TRBD1 (6 bases). The germline V gene has CDR1 DFQATT and CDR2 SNEGSKA (reference sequence). This CDR3 comprises 15 residues. V shed 4 bases and J shed 6 bases, with 19 bases lying between them. CDR3 in amino acids: CSATQQGTGANTIYF. The CDR3 DNA follows: TGCAGTGCTACCCAACAGGGAACCGGAGCAAACACCATATATTTT.

This clonotype was detected ten times or more. The V and J genes are TRBV7-8 and TRBJ1-1; D is uncertain. Germline loops: CDR1 SGHVS, CDR2 FQNEAQ. This CDR3 contains 13 residues. Trimming took 2 bases from V and 2 from J, leaving 6 bases between them. CDR3 protein: CASSLIRNTEAFF. The CDR3 DNA reads as TGTGCCAGCAGCTTAATACGCAACACTGAAGCTTTCTTT.

Turning to this clonotype: The junction does not match germline at one end; this may be a read error. CDR3 DNA sequence: TGTGCCAGCAGCTTAGGCCAGGGCTACGACCAGTACTTC. Translation: CASSLGQGYDQYF. This rearrangement joins TRBV7-6 to TRBJ2-7; D may be TRBD1 (5 bases). The germline V gene has CDR1 SGHVS and CDR2 FNYEAQ. The CDR3 totals 13 residues. Complete variable domain (other parts from reference TRBV7-6 and TRBJ2-7): GAGVSQSPRYKVTKRGQDVALRCDPISGHVSLYWYRQALGQGPEFLTYFNYEAQQDKSGLPNDRFSAERPEGSISTLTIQRTEQRDSAMYRCASSLGQGYDQYFGPGTRLTVT.

The chain recombines TRBV20-1 with TRBJ1-2; 7 bases are a match to TRBD1. Germline V gene lookup returns CDR1 DFQATT and CDR2 SNEGSKA (reference sequence). The CDR3 is 12 amino acids. V dropped 6 bases and J dropped 3; count of bases not matched to a gene: 4. CDR3 in DNA: TGCAGTGCGGGCGGGACAGACTATGGCTACACCTTC. This codes for CSAGGTDYGYTF.

V is TRBV5-1 and J is TRBJ2-3; tentatively, D is TRBD2 (5 bases). The V end lost 4 bases, the J end lost 11 bases, and 17 bases lay between the germline ends. Per germline, CDR1 SGHRS and CDR2 YFSETQ. There are 13 residues in the CDR3. This CDR3 reads CASSRDGGNQQYF. CDR3 bases: TGCGCCAGCAGCAGAGATGGAGGCAATCAGCAGTATTTT.

This clonotype was seen repeatedly, ten times or more. V and J are TRBV7-2 and TRBJ1-3; D not certain. Germline CDR1 and CDR2: SGHTA and FQGNSA. The CDR3 is made up of 12 amino acids. Trimming shortened V by 6 bases and J by 5 bases, and 8 bases separated the two germline ends. The CDR3 coding sequence is TGTGCCAGCAGTCCTAATAGAAACACCATATATTTT. Amino acid sequence: CASSPNRNTIYF.

As regards this clonotype: A much more abundant neighbour one base away suggests this may be a read error. The chain has TRBV12-3 or TRBV12-4 and TRBJ1-1; tentative D call: TRBD1 (5 bases). The CDR3 totals 16 residues. The CDR3 region is CASSPGTGAQNTEASF. The CDR3 DNA reads as TGTGCCAGCAGTCCGGGGACGGGTGCTCAGAACACTGAAGCTTCCTTT.

The chain couples TRBV6-1 to TRBJ1-6, with 10 bases lining up with TRBD1. The CDR3 length is 13 residues. The V gene end was trimmed by 5 bases and the J gene end by 9 bases; junction bases not matched to a gene: 1. Germline lookup yields CDR1 MNHNS and CDR2 SASEGT. CDR3 sequence: CASSRTGGSPLHF. CDR3 nucleotide sequence: TGTGCCAGCAGTAGGACAGGGGGTTCACCCCTCCACTTT.

The gene calls are TRBV5-1 and TRBJ2-2; D might be TRBD1 or TRBD2, each matching 5 bases. V was trimmed by 7 bases and J by 5 bases, leaving 24 bases between them. The germline V gene encodes CDR1 SGHRS and CDR2 YFSETQ. CDR3 size: 17 residues. DNA of the CDR3: TGCGCCAGCTCTCTCCCCGGGGACGAGCAGAAGACCGGGGAGCTGTTTTTT. It encodes CASSLPGDEQKTGELFF.

This chain links TRBV6-6 with TRBJ1-6; D remains unclear. V lost 10 bases to trimming and J lost 10 bases, with 23 bases between them. The CDR3 sequence is 15 residues long. Germline-derived CDR1 and CDR2 are MNHNY and SVGAGI (reference sequence). The CDR3 nucleotides read TGTGCCAACGGGATCGAACCGGGGAGGCACTCACCCCTCCACTTT. As protein: CANGIEPGRHSPLHF.